The rows below give T cell receptor beta chains drawn from one sample of a study of cytotoxic CD8 clonotypes in ibrutinib-treated CLL. Sequencing was performed with immunoSEQ multiplex PCR; in TCRdb, only in-frame clones are kept and a portion is missing. This sample has more than 200,000 clones; approximately 79% occur once, and the top ten carry about an eighth. Sequencing was performed on PBMCs, taken after 12 months of ibrutinib treatment. The receptor source for this set is a human donor with chronic lymphocytic leukemia. Each CDR3 is given without its conserved first and last residue. Only some rows state a clone size, as once, few, many or a class for expanded clones.

>TRBJ2-1|NA|TRBV10-1
ASSHLAAGGNEQF
>TRBJ2-6|NA|TRBV30
AWSKESGANVLT
>TRBJ1-4|NA|TRBV12-2
ASRPPGGGGEKLF
>TRBJ2-7|NA|TRBV19
ASSYDSRTYEQY
>TRBJ2-7|NA|TRBV14
ASSLYSISYEQY
>TRBJ2-6|NA|TRBV11-2
ASSLDGLTRGSSGANVLT
>TRBJ2-2|NA|TRBV9
ASSLRSGTTGELF
>TRBJ1-2|NA|TRBV5-6
ASSLLGDRKWGYT
>TRBJ1-1|NA|TRBV28
ASSSAANTEAF
>TRBJ2-3|few|TRBV7-2
ASSPGLTQY
>TRBJ2-3|NA|TRBV18
ASSLSSSGDTQY
>TRBJ2-1|NA|TRBV6-5
ASSYNSGGGYNEQF
>TRBJ1-5|NA|TRBV5-1
ASSLWGQDGGQPQH
>TRBJ1-1|NA|TRBV18
ASSPRQGWDTEAF
>TRBJ2-3|once|TRBV7-7
ASSLSPRGSNSTDTQY
>TRBJ1-3|NA|TRBV7-9
ASSLARGGFEGNTIY
>TRBJ1-1|NA|TRBV18
ASSPTGTANTEAF
>TRBJ2-2|NA|TRBV5-8
ASSRGLAADTGELF
>TRBJ2-7|NA|TRBV19
ASRFGTPPYEQY
>TRBJ2-2|NA|TRBV6-5
ASSREGPQRELF
>TRBJ2-5|NA|TRBV19
ASSIGLVETQY
>TRBJ1-1|NA|TRBV19
ASSSRFGNTEAF
>TRBJ1-1|NA|TRBV10-1
ASNEQGSTEAF
>TRBJ2-7|NA|TRBV11-2
ASSQDLGGEQY
>TRBJ2-7|NA|TRBV28
ASSSPLGVEQY
>TRBJ1-2|NA|TRBV19
ASSRDTGHYGYT
>TRBJ1-2|once|TRBV19
ASSIGGGIYGYT
>TRBJ2-3|NA|TRBV5-1
ASSLDRGTDTQY
>TRBJ2-5|NA|TRBV11-3
ASSLGTALQETQY
>TRBJ1-1|NA|TRBV14
ASSQRDSAPSEAF
>TRBJ1-2|NA|TRBV5-1
ASSFVQGSTLEYGYT
>TRBJ2-7|NA|TRBV20-1
SAQPSYEQY
>TRBJ1-2|NA|TRBV11-2
ASSRGQGNGYT
>TRBJ2-2|NA|TRBV13
ASSPPSTGWGGELF
>TRBJ2-7|NA|TRBV10-3
AISDQTGSYEQY
>TRBJ2-2|few|TRBV7-2
ASSLASGVPGELF